What follows are 23 T cell receptor beta chains derived from one specimen sequenced in a study of T cells in Graves' hyperthyroidism and ophthalmopathy (dated by TCRdb to about 2019). Library generation was performed with multiplex PCR. TCRdb records Illumina HiSeq 2000 as the sequencer. TCR beta CDR3 regions were amplified from RNA transcripts. For the first round of RT-PCR on the TCR CDR3, the HTBI primer set was used together with the Qiagen OneStep RT-PCR kit. The raw public data were reprocessed by TCRdb itself: fastp quality trimming at Q25, MiXCR clonotype calling, in-frame beta chains only. CDR3 protein sequences are deduplicated, and each keeps its most common genes and DNA. Across this sample there are 250,000 or so distinct CDR3 sequences, with 15% to 20% seen only once. Around 26% of the sample rests with the top ten. Sequenced sample: blood. Receptors originate from a young woman with Graves' ophthalmopathy.

This clonotype was observed at least ten times. This chain connects TRBV2 to TRBJ1-1; D is uncertain. The germline CDR1 and CDR2 sequences are SNHLY and FYNNEI. The V end was cut by 8 bases, the J end by 1 base, with 14 bases between. The CDR3 length is 14 residues. The CDR3 nucleotides read TGTGCCAGCTCAGGACGGCGTGGGAACACTGAAGCTTTCTTT. It encodes CASSGRRGNTEAFF.

The sample holds many counts of this clonotype. V and J are TRBV28 and TRBJ2-7; D gene uncertain. CDR1 is MDHEN, CDR2 SYDVKM, per germline. This CDR3 comprises 13 residues. Trimming removed 5 bases at V and 1 base at J, with 9 bases between. The DNA of the CDR3 is TGTGCCAGCAGTCTACCCCGGTCCTACGAGCAGTACTTC. Its translation: CASSLPRSYEQYF.

As for this clonotype: A much larger clone lies one base from this, so it may be a read error. This chain connects TRBV19 to TRBJ1-1; 8 bases align to TRBD1. CDR3 size: 14 residues. Germline trimming cut 6 bases from V and 5 bases from J; bases unmatched to any gene: 8. Germline lookup yields CDR1 LNHDA and CDR2 SQIVND (reference sequence). This CDR3 is CASRVQGGGTEAFF. The DNA of the CDR3 is TGTGCCAGTAGGGTACAGGGGGGGGGGACTGAAGCTTTCTTT.

This clonotype showed up just a few times. The genes are TRBV28 and TRBJ2-7; TRBD2 matches 16 bases. The CDR3 loop spans 16 amino acids. V gave up 8 bases and J gave up 5 bases; unmatched junction bases: 9. From germline, CDR1 is MDHEN and CDR2 SYDVKM. CDR3 amino acids: CASRSTGTSGGDEQYF. The DNA for the CDR3 is TGTGCCAGCCGCTCGACCGGGACTAGCGGGGGGGACGAGCAGTACTTC.

This clonotype was picked up many times. The chain couples TRBV20-1 to TRBJ2-7; 8 bases are a match to TRBD2. This CDR3 has 15 residues. J gave up 3 bases and V 0 bases, and 7 bases lay outside the gene matches. Germline V gene lookup returns CDR1 DFQATT and CDR2 SNEGSKA (reference sequence). CDR3 region: CSARDLSSGLYEQYF. The CDR3 DNA follows: TGCAGTGCTAGAGATCTTTCTAGCGGGCTCTACGAGCAGTACTTC.

At least ten counts were recorded for this clonotype. V gene TRBV13 combines with J gene TRBJ2-1; TRBD1 aligns across 7 bases. The CDR3 length is 13 residues. The junction had 6 bases not matched to a gene; V was cut back by 8 bases and J by 5 bases. Germline lookup yields CDR1 PRHDT and CDR2 FYEKMQ (reference sequence). CDR3 loop: CASLGQPDNEQFF. The CDR3 nucleotides read TGTGCCAGCTTGGGACAGCCGGACAATGAGCAGTTCTTC.

On this clonotype itself: The final CDR3 position lacks the conserved phenylalanine or tryptophan, pointing to a likely read error. The CDR3 region has the DNA TGTGCCAGCAGCAGAGGGGGGTCCATGAACACTGGAGCTTTCTCT. Translation: CASSRGGSMNTGAFS. The gene calls are TRBV28 and TRBJ1-1, with D tentatively TRBD1 (6 bases). The germline V gene has CDR1 MDHEN and CDR2 SYDVKM. This CDR3 has 15 residues.

The chain carries TRBV6-1 and TRBJ2-3; D is undetermined. Germline lookup yields CDR1 MNHNS and CDR2 SASEGT. CDR3 length: 13 residues. The germline V and J ends were trimmed by 8 bases and 2 bases, with 11 bases remaining between them. The CDR3 spells CASGPQLTDTQYF. CDR3 nucleotide sequence: TGTGCCAGCGGGCCCCAACTCACAGATACGCAGTATTTT.

This clonotype showed up many times. This chain uses TRBV27 with TRBJ2-3, with D perhaps assigned TRBD1 or TRBD2 (6 bases each). With 5 bases removed from V and 2 bases from J, the gap between germline ends came to 20 bases. There are 17 residues in the CDR3. Germline V gene sequence: CDR1 MNHEY, CDR2 SMNVEV (reference sequence). In DNA, the CDR3 is TGTGCCAGCAGTCCACTCAGGGGACTCCCCACCACAGATACGCAGTATTTT. It translates to CASSPLRGLPTTDTQYF.

This clonotype has a count of ten or more. This chain uses TRBV28 with TRBJ1-2; the D gene is possibly TRBD1 (5 bases). This CDR3 is built from 13 residues. Looked up from germline, CDR1 is MDHEN and CDR2 is SYDVKM. V was clipped by 5 bases and J by 6 bases, with 13 bases between them. The chain's CDR3 is CASSGTRGDGYTF. CDR3 nucleotides: TGTGCCAGCAGTGGAACTAGAGGGGATGGCTACACCTTC.

This clonotype showed up many times. The chain carries TRBV3-1 and TRBJ2-5; D is unclear. Trimming removed 3 bases at V and 5 bases at J, with 13 bases between. The CDR3 extends over 14 amino acids. The germline V gene encodes CDR1 LGHDT and CDR2 YNNKEL (reference sequence). CDR3 protein: CASSHLGGEETQYF. CDR3 coding DNA: TGTGCCAGCAGCCACCTCGGCGGAGAGGAGACCCAGTACTTC.

This clonotype was detected ten times or more. The chain employs TRBV20-1 and TRBJ1-5; D possibly corresponds to TRBD1 (6 bases). This CDR3 spans 13 amino acids. V was pared by 5 bases and J by 3 bases, with 11 bases between. CDR1 is DFQATT, CDR2 SNEGSKA, per germline (reference sequence). CDR3 region: CSAVRGTNQPQHF. CDR3 sequence (DNA): TGCAGTGCTGTCAGGGGAACCAATCAGCCCCAGCATTTT.

There are many counts of this clonotype. The chain has TRBV20-1 and TRBJ2-1; D is unclear. Germline CDR1 DFQATT, CDR2 SNEGSKA (reference sequence). The CDR3 is 14 amino acids. V was cut by 0 bases and J by 4 bases, with 10 bases left in between. This CDR3 reads CSAREGRDYNEQFF. In nucleotides, the CDR3 is TGCAGTGCTAGAGAAGGGCGCGATTACAATGAGCAGTTCTTC.

The rearrangement joins TRBV7-2 to TRBJ2-1; 10 bases match TRBD2. The V and J ends lost 6 bases and 6 bases, in that order; junction bases with no gene match: 8. The CDR3 runs to 15 residues. Germline V lookup: CDR1 SGHTA, CDR2 FQGNSA. This CDR3 reads CASRPPSGSPNEQFF. The CDR3 DNA sequence: TGTGCCAGCAGACCCCCTAGCGGGAGTCCCAATGAGCAGTTCTTC.

This clonotype occurred many times. The chain carries TRBV5-4 and TRBJ2-5; possibly TRBD1 for D (5 bases). This CDR3 has 14 residues. The germline V gene has CDR1 SGHNT and CDR2 YYREEE (reference sequence). The V end was cut by 1 base, the J end by 5 bases, with 12 bases between. Here the CDR3 reads CASSLKGALETQYF. CDR3 coding DNA: TGTGCCAGCAGCTTGAAAGGGGCGCTTGAGACCCAGTACTTC.

This clonotype was observed many times. This chain joins TRBV5-5 and TRBJ1-2, with TRBD1 matching over 7 bases. With V trimmed by 0 bases and J by 4 bases, 6 bases remained unmatched. Germline-derived CDR1 and CDR2 are SGHKS and YYEKEE (reference sequence). The CDR3 is made up of 15 amino acids. CDR3 amino acids: CASSLAWTGGYGYTF. Here the CDR3 DNA reads TGTGCCAGCAGCTTGGCGTGGACAGGAGGCTATGGCTACACCTTC. Based on the CDR3 plus reference TRBV5-5 and TRBJ1-2, the full variable domain is DAGVTQSPTHLIKTRGQQVTLRCSPISGHKSVSWYQQVLGQGPQFIFQYYEKEERGRGNFPDRFSARQFPNYSSELNVNALLLGDSALYLCASSLAWTGGYGYTFGSGTRLTVV.

This clonotype was seen ten or more times. The J gene is TRBJ2-2, the V gene TRBV11-3; 8 nucleotides match TRBD1. Unmatched junction bases numbered 2, after V lost 4 bases and J lost 1 base. CDR1 is SGHNT, CDR2 YENEEA, per germline. The CDR3 has 15 residues. In DNA form, the CDR3 reads TGTGCCAGCAGCTCCGGGACAGGGAACACCGGGGAGCTGTTTTTT. Residues: CASSSGTGNTGELFF.

This clonotype was observed many times. V usage is TRBV5-6 and J usage is TRBJ2-7, with 12 bases that match TRBD2. V was pared by 5 bases and J by 7 bases, with 7 bases of the junction left unmatched. CDR1 and CDR2 from the germline V gene are SGHDT and YYEEEE. The CDR3 length is 14 residues. The CDR3 here is CASSQTSGGREQYF. CDR3 sequence (DNA): TGTGCCAGCAGTCAGACTAGCGGGGGAAGAGAGCAGTACTTC. Looking up the rest from reference TRBV5-6 and TRBJ2-7 gives the full variable domain: DAGVTQSPTHLIKTRGQQVTLRCSPKSGHDTVSWYQQALGQGPQFIFQYYEEEERQRGNFPDRFSGHQFPNYSSELNVNALLLGDSALYLCASSQTSGGREQYFGPGTRLTVT.

In its sample, this clonotype was seen many times. The chain is built from TRBV6-1 and TRBJ1-2; D uncertain. The CDR3 runs to 14 residues. V shed 6 bases and J shed 14 bases, with 25 bases lying between them. CDR1 and CDR2 (germline): MNHNS, SASEGT. The CDR3 reads CASSSHGVGALGTF. Written as DNA, the CDR3 is TGTGCCAGCAGCTCCCACGGGGTTGGCGCCTTGGGGACCTTC.

This clonotype was detected many times. The J gene is TRBJ2-7, the V gene TRBV6-2 or TRBV6-3; possibly TRBD1 for D (6 bases). This CDR3 region has 14 residues. V gave up 2 bases and J gave up 2 bases, with 10 bases separating them. The germline gives CDR1 MNHEY, CDR2 SVGEGT. This CDR3 reads CASSYRGSAYEQYF. CDR3 DNA sequence: TGTGCCAGCAGTTACAGGGGGAGCGCCTACGAGCAGTACTTC.

This clonotype was detected ten times or more. The chain couples TRBV24-1 to TRBJ2-1, with D maybe TRBD2 (6 bases). Trimming stripped 4 bases from V and 9 bases from J, with 12 bases between. The CDR3 is 13 residues long. Germline lookup yields CDR1 KGHDR and CDR2 SFDVKD. In DNA, the CDR3 is TGTGCCACCAGTGAAGGGACTGCCATTGAGCAGTTCTTC. This sequence encodes CATSEGTAIEQFF.

This sequence joins TRBV28 and TRBJ1-5; the match to TRBD1 covers 11 bases. Germline CDR1 is MDHEN and CDR2 is SYDVKM. V trimming: 5 bases; J trimming: 7 bases; junction bases outside the gene matches: 13. There are 17 residues in the CDR3. The CDR3 nucleotides read TGTGCCAGCAGTGGTCCCGGGACAGGGGGAAGTCGGCAGCCCCAGCATTTT. This gives the protein CASSGPGTGGSRQPQHF.

This clonotype was detected only a few times. The chain couples TRBV6-8 to TRBJ2-4; TRBD2 agrees at 11 bases. The CDR3 runs to 15 residues. V lost 8 bases, J lost 3 bases, and 6 bases stayed unmatched. Looked up from germline, CDR1 is MNHGY and CDR2 is SAAAGT. The CDR3 is CASSLAGDLKNIQYF. In nucleotides, the CDR3 is TGTGCCAGCTCACTAGCGGGAGATCTCAAAAACATTCAGTACTTC.